The 30 T cell receptor beta chains listed next were all sequenced from one sample in a study of cytomegalovirus exposure and HLA in healthy donors. Amplification used 60 Vbeta primers and 13 Jbeta primers. Data came from immunoSEQ multiplex PCR; TCRdb stores just in-frame clones and leaves some out. The sample consists of approximately 89,000 clones, 65% to 80% of them appearing once. The sample consisted of PBMCs. The receptors here all came from a man aged 25-40 years in good health and CMV-seropositive.

The chain joins TRBV7-9 to TRBJ1-1, with a possible D match to TRBD1 (6 bases). Germline lookup yields CDR1 SEHNR and CDR2 FQNEAQ (reference sequence). The V gene lost 1 base and the J gene lost 6 bases, with 15 bases spanning the gap. This CDR3 contains 15 residues. The CDR3 reads CASSLETGMRAEAFF. CDR3 DNA: TGTGCCAGCAGCTTAGAGACAGGAATGCGAGCTGAAGCTTTCTTT. The full variable domain, completed using reference TRBV7-9 and TRBJ1-1, is DTGVSQNPRHKITKRGQNVTFRCDPISEHNRLYWYRQTLGQGPEFLTYFQNEAQLEKSRLLSDRFSAERPKGSFSTLEIQRTEQGDSAMYLCASSLETGMRAEAFFGQGTRLTVV.

The chain couples TRBV5-1 to TRBJ2-3, with a tentative D call TRBD1 (6 bases). Trimming cost V 4 bases and J 1 base, with 10 bases left between them. Per germline, CDR1 SGHRS and CDR2 YFSETQ. This CDR3 comprises 14 residues. Here the CDR3 DNA reads TGCGCCAGCAGCGGGGGCCGCGGCACAGATACGCAGTATTTT. Encoded protein: CASSGGRGTDTQYF.

This clone was counted only a few times. The chain recombines TRBV6-1 with TRBJ1-2, with TRBD1 matching 7 bases. The CDR3 is 16 amino acids. The germline gives CDR1 MNHNS, CDR2 SASEGT. Germline trimming cut 3 bases from V and 5 bases from J; bases unmatched to any gene: 12. CDR3 sequence reads: CASSDPAWDSSYGYTF. For the CDR3, the DNA is TGTGCCAGCAGTGACCCCGCTTGGGACAGTTCTTATGGCTACACCTTC.

The chain uses TRBV2 and TRBJ2-7; tentative D call: TRBD2 (7 bases). Trimming stripped 2 bases from V and 3 bases from J, with 14 bases between. The CDR3 contains 15 residues. From germline, CDR1 is SNHLY and CDR2 FYNNEI. The CDR3 loop is CASSEKGGEHYEQYF. CDR3 DNA sequence: TGTGCCAGCAGTGAAAAGGGGGGGGAACACTACGAGCAGTACTTC.

This chain links TRBV19 with TRBJ2-1, with 9 bases matching TRBD2. Germline CDR1 and CDR2: LNHDA and SQIVND (reference sequence). The CDR3 has 16 residues. Trimming at V came to 4 bases and at J to 7 bases, leaving 11 bases not matched to a gene. In nucleotides, the CDR3 is TGTGCCAGTAGTAAATTAGCGGGGGCTCTTGGGAATGAGCAGTTCTTC. Translation: CASSKLAGALGNEQFF. The full variable domain, with the rest looked up from reference TRBV19 and TRBJ2-1, is DGGITQSPKYLFRKEGQNVTLSCEQNLNHDAMYWYRQDPGQGLRLIYYSQIVNDFQKGDIAEGYSVSREKKESFPLTVTSAQKNPTAFYLCASSKLAGALGNEQFFGPGTRLTVL.

This clone has a handful of counts. The rearrangement links TRBV9 to TRBJ2-7; 7 positions agree with TRBD1. In germline, CDR1 is SGDLS, CDR2 YYNGEE. Unmatched junction bases numbered 1, after V lost 0 bases and J lost 1 base. The CDR3 loop spans 14 amino acids. Here the CDR3 DNA reads TGTGCCAGCAGCGTAGAGGACAGGTCCTACGAGCAGTACTTC. Translating it yields CASSVEDRSYEQYF.

This chain uses TRBV18 with TRBJ1-3; D may be TRBD1 (6 bases). This CDR3 is 17 amino acids long. Trimming took 0 bases from V and 2 from J, leaving 14 bases between them. The V gene's germline CDR1 is KGHSH and CDR2 LQKENI. The CDR3 spells CASSPPSGGAPGNTIYF. CDR3 bases: TGTGCCAGCTCACCACCCTCGGGGGGGGCGCCTGGAAACACCATATATTTT. Filled out from reference TRBV18 and TRBJ1-3, the complete variable domain reads NAGVMQNPRHLVRRRGQEARLRCSPMKGHSHVYWYRQLPEEGLKFMVYLQKENIIDESGMPKERFSAEFPKEGPSILRIQQVVRGDSAAYFCASSPPSGGAPGNTIYFGEGSWLTVV.

Of note for this clone: One junction end disagrees with the germline gene, perhaps due to a read error. The rearrangement joins TRBV6-5 to TRBJ2-7; no definite D call. Germline CDR1 and CDR2: MNHEY and SVGAGI. This CDR3 comprises 9 residues. The CDR3 coding sequence is TGTGCCAGCAGTTACTTTCAGTGCTTC. Its protein is CASSYFQCF.

This CDR3 is CASSLFFRLSPEGAFF. The DNA for the CDR3 is TGTGCCAGCAGCCTTTTTTTTAGACTCTCTCCGGAGGGAGCTTTCTTT. The chain uses TRBV21-1 and TRBJ1-1. TRBV21-1 is flagged as a pseudogene. This CDR3 is 16 amino acids long.

V and J are TRBV11-2 and TRBJ1-1; D perhaps matches TRBD1 (5 bases). The CDR3 sequence is 13 residues long. Germline V CDR1 and CDR2: SGHAT, FQNNGV. Trimming removed 4 bases from V and 7 bases from J, with 13 bases in between. CDR3 residues: CASSSTTVNEAFF. The CDR3 coding sequence is TGTGCCAGCAGCTCGACGACAGTGAATGAAGCTTTCTTT.

This clone has just a few counts. The rearrangement joins TRBV28 to TRBJ2-6; D is perhaps TRBD1 (5 bases). The V gene's germline CDR1 is MDHEN and CDR2 SYDVKM. The CDR3 has 17 amino acids. Between the trimmed V and J ends, which lost 3 bases and 0 bases, there was a span of 12 bases. CDR3 amino acids: CASSLVRASSGANVLTF. Here the CDR3 DNA reads TGTGCCAGCAGTTTGGTCAGGGCGAGCTCTGGGGCCAACGTCCTGACTTTC.

The CDR3 loop reads CASSRVTASYEQYF. Here the CDR3 DNA reads TGTGCCAGCAGCCGCGTGACAGCCTCCTACGAGCAGTACTTC. The chain is built from TRBV6-1 and TRBJ2-7; possible D gene TRBD1, 5 bases. V dropped 6 bases and J dropped 0 bases, with 12 bases sitting between them. CDR3 length: 14 residues. Germline assignment: CDR1 MNHNS and CDR2 SASEGT.

This sequence joins TRBV5-6 and TRBJ1-6, with a possible D match to TRBD1 (6 bases). Germline V gene sequence: CDR1 SGHDT, CDR2 YYEEEE. V was cut by 0 bases and J by 9 bases, with 13 bases left in between. The CDR3 contains 15 residues. CDR3 sequence: CASSLGGQTASPLHF. As DNA, the CDR3 is TGTGCCAGCAGCTTGGGTGGACAGACAGCTTCACCCCTCCACTTT.

In its sample, this clone was seen a few times. This rearrangement joins TRBV2 to TRBJ2-1, with D hard to call. Trimming took off 7 bases at V and 0 bases at J, with 13 bases between the two ends. The length of the CDR3 is 15 residues. The germline CDR1 and CDR2 sequences are SNHLY and FYNNEI. The CDR3 DNA is TGTGCCAGCAAATCGGGTACAAGCTCCTACAATGAGCAGTTCTTC. It yields the protein CASKSGTSSYNEQFF.

The V call is TRBV7-9, the J call TRBJ2-5, with 15 bases that match TRBD2. The CDR3 contains 17 residues. Germline CDR1 reads SEHNR; CDR2 reads FQNEAQ (reference sequence). V lost 4 bases, J lost 1 base, and 4 bases stayed unmatched. This CDR3 is CASSWTSGGALQETQYF. The CDR3, as DNA: TGTGCCAGCAGCTGGACTAGCGGGGGGGCCCTCCAAGAGACCCAGTACTTC.

The gene calls are TRBV4-1 and TRBJ1-5; TRBD1 is a possible D gene (6 bases). Deletions cut 4 bases from V and 4 bases from J, with 11 bases between. This CDR3 has 14 residues. In germline, CDR1 is MGHRA, CDR2 YSYEKL. The CDR3 region is CASSLYRDNQPQHF. CDR3 bases: TGCGCCAGCAGCCTATACAGGGATAATCAGCCCCAGCATTTT.

About this clone itself: A single base separates this from a much larger clone, so it may be a read error. This chain joins TRBV6-1 and TRBJ2-5; 11 bases map to TRBD2. Germline CDR1 is MNHNS and CDR2 is SASEGT. The CDR3 contains 15 residues. With V trimmed by 0 bases and J by 4 bases, 1 base remained unmatched. This CDR3 is CASSEALAGGETQYF. CDR3 nucleotide sequence: TGTGCCAGCAGTGAAGCCCTAGCGGGGGGAGAGACCCAGTACTTC.

This rearrangement joins TRBV2 to TRBJ2-3; D possibly corresponds to TRBD1 (6 bases). The germline V gene has CDR1 SNHLY and CDR2 FYNNEI. Trimming left V 7 bases short and J 2 bases short, with 13 bases between. CDR3 length: 14 amino acids. The CDR3 reads CASTPGHLTDTQYF. In DNA, the CDR3 is TGTGCCAGCACACCGGGACACCTCACAGATACGCAGTATTTT.

This clone was seen repeatedly, ten times or more. The chain carries TRBV7-9 and TRBJ2-2; TRBD1 matches at 9 bases. The length of the CDR3 is 15 residues. Germline V gene data show CDR1 as SEHNR and CDR2 as FQNEAQ (reference sequence). The J segment lost 3 bases and the V segment lost 1 base, leaving 0 bases of the junction unmatched. The CDR3 nucleotides read TGTGCCAGCAGCTTAGGGACAGGGGACACCGGGGAGCTGTTTTTT. Its translation: CASSLGTGDTGELFF. The full variable domain, completed using reference TRBV7-9 and TRBJ2-2, is DTGVSQNPRHKITKRGQNVTFRCDPISEHNRLYWYRQTLGQGPEFLTYFQNEAQLEKSRLLSDRFSAERPKGSFSTLEIQRTEQGDSAMYLCASSLGTGDTGELFFGEGSRLTVL.

The chain joins TRBV6-1 to TRBJ1-1, with TRBD1 matching 8 bases. The V segment lost 4 bases and the J segment 3 bases; nucleotides outside the gene matches: 10. This CDR3 comprises 16 residues. Germline V CDR1 and CDR2: MNHNS, SASEGT. The CDR3 is CASSAQGTGLHTEAFF. Written as DNA, the CDR3 is TGTGCCAGCAGTGCCCAAGGGACAGGCCTACACACTGAAGCTTTCTTT.

This clone occurred once. V and J are TRBV27 and TRBJ1-5, with D maybe TRBD1 (5 bases). Germline V gene lookup returns CDR1 MNHEY and CDR2 SMNVEV (reference sequence). The CDR3 loop spans 15 amino acids. Trimming took 5 bases from V and 2 from J, leaving 13 bases between them. The CDR3 reads CASSPRGGGNQPQHF. The CDR3 DNA follows: TGTGCCAGCAGTCCCCGTGGGGGGGGCAATCAGCCCCAGCATTTT.

This chain joins TRBV6-4 and TRBJ2-2; D is perhaps TRBD2 (5 bases). Germline V gene data show CDR1 as MRHNA and CDR2 as SNTAGT. The CDR3 runs 13 residues. V shed 6 bases and J shed 3 bases, with 8 bases lying between them. CDR3 nucleotide sequence: TGTGCCAGCAGCTACGGGGACACCGGGGAGCTGTTTTTT. Protein product: CASSYGDTGELFF.

In this sample, this clone turned up a few times. The V and J genes are TRBV21-1 and TRBJ1-5. TRBV21-1 has pseudogene status. This CDR3 contains 15 residues. The CDR3 reads CASSARCDSNQPQHF. Here the CDR3 DNA reads TGTGCCAGCAGCGCCCGCTGCGATAGCAATCAGCCCCAGCATTTT.

The CDR3, as DNA: TGTGCCAGCTCCCCCTGGGGAGGGACCGAATATGGCTACACCTTC. The encoded protein is CASSPWGGTEYGYTF. V and J are TRBV18 and TRBJ1-2; perhaps TRBD1 as D (5 bases). Germline V gives CDR1 KGHSH, CDR2 LQKENI. The length of the CDR3 is 15 residues. The V end lost 6 bases, the J end lost 5 bases, and 19 bases lay between the germline ends.

CDR3 amino acids: CASSQGRTDNSPLHF. The DNA for the CDR3 is TGTGCCAGCAGCCAAGGTCGTACAGATAATTCACCCCTCCACTTT. The rearrangement uses TRBV4-2 and TRBJ1-6; D gene ambiguous. Per the germline V gene, CDR1 is LGHNA and CDR2 is YNFKEQ. The CDR3 sequence is 15 residues long. The V gene lost 1 base and the J gene lost 5 bases, with 9 bases spanning the gap.

The chain carries TRBV4-1 and TRBJ2-5, with TRBD2 matching 7 bases. V shed 0 bases and J 5 bases; nucleotides not matched to a gene: 9. Germline CDR1 is MGHRA and CDR2 is YSYEKL. The CDR3 runs to 16 residues. The CDR3 reads CASSQDPGLAAETQYF. CDR3 bases: TGCGCCAGCAGCCAAGATCCCGGTCTAGCGGCGGAGACCCAGTACTTC.

The J gene is TRBJ2-3, the V gene TRBV7-2; D is possibly TRBD1 (6 bases). The CDR3 spans 12 residues. Trimming left V 11 bases short and J 2 bases short, with 11 bases between. From germline, CDR1 is SGHTA and CDR2 FQGNSA. The CDR3 sequence: CAQGSLTDTQYF. The CDR3 nucleotides read TGTGCCCAGGGGTCCCTCACAGATACGCAGTATTTT.

The chain is built from TRBV7-9 and TRBJ2-7; 9 bases map to TRBD1. The CDR3 length is 15 residues. Looked up from germline, CDR1 is SEHNR and CDR2 is FQNEAQ (reference sequence). Trimming removed 6 bases from V and 2 bases from J; junction bases left unmatched: 8. CDR3 residues: CASSPTGGEPYEQYF. The CDR3 DNA reads as TGTGCCAGCAGTCCAACAGGGGGCGAACCCTACGAGCAGTACTTC.

The chain carries TRBV6-5 and TRBJ1-1; no reliable D call. V was cut by 7 bases and J by 2 bases, with 11 bases left in between. Germline loops: CDR1 MNHEY, CDR2 SVGAGI. This CDR3 is built from 13 residues. In nucleotides, the CDR3 is TGTGCCAGCATTGGAGACGGAAACACTGAAGCTTTCTTT. Translation gives CASIGDGNTEAFF.

This chain joins TRBV2 and TRBJ2-6; 10 nucleotides line up with TRBD1. With 6 bases clipped from V and 0 bases from J, the junction kept 8 bases outside the gene matches. The germline V gene has CDR1 SNHLY and CDR2 FYNNEI. The CDR3 consists of 18 residues. The CDR3 region is CASRLGTGANSGANVLTF. CDR3 DNA: TGTGCCAGCAGACTCGGGACAGGGGCGAACTCTGGGGCCAACGTCCTGACTTTC.